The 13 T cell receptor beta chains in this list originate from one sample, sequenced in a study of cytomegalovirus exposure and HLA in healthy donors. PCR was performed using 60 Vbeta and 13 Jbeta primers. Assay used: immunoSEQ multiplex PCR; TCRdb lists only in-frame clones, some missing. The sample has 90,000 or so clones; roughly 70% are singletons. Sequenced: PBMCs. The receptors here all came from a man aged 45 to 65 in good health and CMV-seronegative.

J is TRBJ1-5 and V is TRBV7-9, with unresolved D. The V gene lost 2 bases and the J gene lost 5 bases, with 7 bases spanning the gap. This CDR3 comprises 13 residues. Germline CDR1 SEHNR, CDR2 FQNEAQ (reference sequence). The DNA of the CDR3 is TGTGCCAGCAGCTTAATGAGCGATCAGCCCCAGCATTTT. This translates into CASSLMSDQPQHF.

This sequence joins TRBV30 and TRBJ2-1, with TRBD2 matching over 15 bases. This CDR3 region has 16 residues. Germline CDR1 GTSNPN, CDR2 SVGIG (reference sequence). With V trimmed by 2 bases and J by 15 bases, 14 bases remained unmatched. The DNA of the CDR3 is TGTGCCTGGAGTACCCCTTGGACTAGCGGGAGGGTCTCTCCGTTCTTC. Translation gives CAWSTPWTSGRVSPFF.

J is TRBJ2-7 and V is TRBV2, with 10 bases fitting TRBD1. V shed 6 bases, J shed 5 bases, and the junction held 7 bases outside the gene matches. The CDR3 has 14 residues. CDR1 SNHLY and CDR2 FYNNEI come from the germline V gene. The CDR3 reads CASSRLDRGDEQYF. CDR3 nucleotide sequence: TGTGCCAGCAGCAGATTGGACAGGGGGGACGAGCAGTACTTC. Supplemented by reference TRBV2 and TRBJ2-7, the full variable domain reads EPEVTQTPSHQVTQMGQEVILRCVPISNHLYFYWYRQILGQKVEFLVSFYNNEISEKSEIFDDQFSVERPDGSNFTLKIRSTKLEDSAMYFCASSRLDRGDEQYFGPGTRLTVT.

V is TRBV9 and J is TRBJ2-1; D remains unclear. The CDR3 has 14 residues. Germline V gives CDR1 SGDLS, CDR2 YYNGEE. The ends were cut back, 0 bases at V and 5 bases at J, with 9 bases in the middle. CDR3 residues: CASSVGSKDNEQFF. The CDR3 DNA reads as TGTGCCAGCAGCGTAGGGTCTAAAGACAATGAGCAGTTCTTC.

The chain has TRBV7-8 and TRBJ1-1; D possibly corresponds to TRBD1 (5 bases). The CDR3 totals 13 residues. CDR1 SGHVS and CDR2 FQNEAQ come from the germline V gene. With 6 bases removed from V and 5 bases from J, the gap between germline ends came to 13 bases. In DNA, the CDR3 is TGTGCCAGCAGGCAAGCCGGGGGGACTGAAGCTTTCTTT. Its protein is CASRQAGGTEAFF. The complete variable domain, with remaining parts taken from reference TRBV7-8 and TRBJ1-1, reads GAGVSQSPRYKVAKRGQDVALRCDPISGHVSLFWYQQALGQGPEFLTYFQNEAQLDKSGLPSDRFFAERPEGSVSTLKIQRTQQEDSAVYLCASRQAGGTEAFFGQGTRLTVV.

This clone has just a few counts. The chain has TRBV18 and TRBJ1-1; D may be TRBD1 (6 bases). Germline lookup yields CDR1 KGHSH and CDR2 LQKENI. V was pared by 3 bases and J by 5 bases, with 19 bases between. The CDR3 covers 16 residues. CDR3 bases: TGTGCCAGCTCACCGCGGGTGGGGGGGCGCGGTACTGAAGCTTTCTTT. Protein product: CASSPRVGGRGTEAFF.

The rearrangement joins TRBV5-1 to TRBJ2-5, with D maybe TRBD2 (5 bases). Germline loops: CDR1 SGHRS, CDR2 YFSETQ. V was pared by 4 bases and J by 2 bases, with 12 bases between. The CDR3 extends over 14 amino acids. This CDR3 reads CASSRPPGQETQYF. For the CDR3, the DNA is TGCGCCAGCAGCCGTCCCCCGGGACAAGAGACCCAGTACTTC.

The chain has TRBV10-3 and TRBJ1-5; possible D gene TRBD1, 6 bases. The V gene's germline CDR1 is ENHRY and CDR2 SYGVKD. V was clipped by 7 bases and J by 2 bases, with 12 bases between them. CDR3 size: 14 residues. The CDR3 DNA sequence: TGTGCCATCAAAGATAACAGGGGCAATCAGCCCCAGCATTTT. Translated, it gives CAIKDNRGNQPQHF.

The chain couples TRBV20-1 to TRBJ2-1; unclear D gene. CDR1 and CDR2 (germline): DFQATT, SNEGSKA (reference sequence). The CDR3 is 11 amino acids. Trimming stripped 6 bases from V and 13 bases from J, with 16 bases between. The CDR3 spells CSARYSVSQFF. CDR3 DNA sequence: TGCAGTGCGCGGTATAGTGTGTCCCAGTTCTTC.

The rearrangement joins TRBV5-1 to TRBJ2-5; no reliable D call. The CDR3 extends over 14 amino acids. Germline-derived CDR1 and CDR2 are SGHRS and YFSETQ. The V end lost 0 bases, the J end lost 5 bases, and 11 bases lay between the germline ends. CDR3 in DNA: TGCGCCAGCAGCTTGGCCGATAGCTGGGAGACCCAGTACTTC. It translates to CASSLADSWETQYF.

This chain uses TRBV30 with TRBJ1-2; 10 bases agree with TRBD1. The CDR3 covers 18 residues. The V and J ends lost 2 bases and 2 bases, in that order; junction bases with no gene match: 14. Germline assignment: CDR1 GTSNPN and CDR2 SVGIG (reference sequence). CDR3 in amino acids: CAWSRAPTGTGENYGYTF. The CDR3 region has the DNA TGTGCCTGGAGTAGGGCCCCTACCGGGACAGGGGAGAACTATGGCTACACCTTC. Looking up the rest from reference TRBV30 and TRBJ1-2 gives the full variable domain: SQTIHQWPATLVQPVGSPLSLECTVEGTSNPNLYWYRQAAGRGLQLLFYSVGIGQISSEVPQNLSASRPQDRQFILSSKKLLLSDSGFYLCAWSRAPTGTGENYGYTFGSGTRLTVV.

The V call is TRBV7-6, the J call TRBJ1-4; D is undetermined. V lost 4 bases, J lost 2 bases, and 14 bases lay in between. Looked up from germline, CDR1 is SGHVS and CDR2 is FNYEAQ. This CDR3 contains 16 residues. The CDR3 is CASSSFTPGTNEKLFF. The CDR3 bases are TGTGCCAGCAGCTCGTTCACCCCGGGGACTAATGAAAAACTGTTTTTT. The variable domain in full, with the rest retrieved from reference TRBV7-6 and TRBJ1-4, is GAGVSQSPRYKVTKRGQDVALRCDPISGHVSLYWYRQALGQGPEFLTYFNYEAQQDKSGLPNDRFSAERPEGSISTLTIQRTEQRDSAMYRCASSSFTPGTNEKLFFGSGTQLSVL.

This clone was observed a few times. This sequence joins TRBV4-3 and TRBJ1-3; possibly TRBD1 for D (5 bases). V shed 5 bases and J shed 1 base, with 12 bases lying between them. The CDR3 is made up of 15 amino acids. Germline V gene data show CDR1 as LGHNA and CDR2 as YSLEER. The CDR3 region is CASSYLGPSGNTIYF. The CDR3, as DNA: TGCGCCAGCAGCTACTTGGGGCCTTCTGGAAACACCATATATTTT.